This entry concerns a single TCR beta chain. This entry belongs to a study of blood T cell repertoires in COVID-19. The wider study: The United States, Italy and Spain provided the acute and convalescent COVID-19 samples. T cells, B-cell-depleted T cells, or PBMCs supplied cDNA or gDNA.

In the original workflow: Researchers report that nucleated cell counts were estimated from reference gene primer amplification. Assay used: immunoSEQ multiplex PCR; TCRdb lists only in-frame clones, some missing. That table gives V, J and clone size, and the DNA gave D and trimming. The table shows 130,000 or so clones, with more than 80% occurring only once. CDR1 and CDR2 (germline): KGHSH, LQKENI. Trimming stripped 0 bases from V and 4 bases from J, with 6 bases between. There are 13 residues in the CDR3. Sequenced sample: peripheral blood. The source is a human donor in a cohort sampled during active COVID-19. V and J are TRBV18 and TRBJ2-5; no reliable D call. CDR3 nucleotides: TGTGCCAGCTCACCACCGTCCGGAGAGACCCAGTACTTC. It specifies CASSPPSGETQYF.